This T cell receptor beta chain was recovered during a study of shared clonotypes between healthy human individuals. Study-wide findings and caveats: The expectation was that sequencing depth would affect clonotype sharing among donors.

Some clones are missing from TCRdb's copy, which holds only in-frame ones; the method was immunoSEQ multiplex PCR. The sample has approximately 110,000 clones; about 62% are singletons. A remark on this clone: The antigen is undetermined.

The junction had 4 bases not matched to a gene; V was cut back by 7 bases and J by 0 bases. The CDR3 spans 15 residues. Per germline, CDR1 SNHLY and CDR2 FYNNEI. To make CD8 memory, CD45RO+ cells were put together with CCR7-negative CD45RA+ TemRA cells. Sequencing was performed on memory CD8+ T cells sorted from blood. Subset indicated: CD45RO+ cells pooled with CCR7-negative TemRA cells. V is TRBV2 and J is TRBJ2-2; 8 bases map to TRBD2. This TCR derives from a woman in her twenties or thirties in good health. The chain's CDR3 is CASTGGRPNTGELFF. CDR3 in DNA: TGTGCCAGCACCGGCGGGAGGCCGAACACCGGGGAGCTGTTTTTT.